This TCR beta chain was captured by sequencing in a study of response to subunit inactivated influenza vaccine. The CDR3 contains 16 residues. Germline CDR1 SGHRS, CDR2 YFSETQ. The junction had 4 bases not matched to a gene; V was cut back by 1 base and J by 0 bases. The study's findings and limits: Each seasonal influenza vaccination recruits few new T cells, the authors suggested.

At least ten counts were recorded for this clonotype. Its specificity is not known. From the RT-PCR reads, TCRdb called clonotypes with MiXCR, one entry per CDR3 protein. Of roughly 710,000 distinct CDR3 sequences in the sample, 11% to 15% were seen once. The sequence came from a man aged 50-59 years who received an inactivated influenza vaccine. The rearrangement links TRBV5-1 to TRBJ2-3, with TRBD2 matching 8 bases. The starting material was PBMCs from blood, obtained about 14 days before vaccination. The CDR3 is CASSLPTSGSTDTQYF. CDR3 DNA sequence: TGCGCCAGCAGCTTGCCAACTAGCGGTAGCACAGATACGCAGTATTTT.